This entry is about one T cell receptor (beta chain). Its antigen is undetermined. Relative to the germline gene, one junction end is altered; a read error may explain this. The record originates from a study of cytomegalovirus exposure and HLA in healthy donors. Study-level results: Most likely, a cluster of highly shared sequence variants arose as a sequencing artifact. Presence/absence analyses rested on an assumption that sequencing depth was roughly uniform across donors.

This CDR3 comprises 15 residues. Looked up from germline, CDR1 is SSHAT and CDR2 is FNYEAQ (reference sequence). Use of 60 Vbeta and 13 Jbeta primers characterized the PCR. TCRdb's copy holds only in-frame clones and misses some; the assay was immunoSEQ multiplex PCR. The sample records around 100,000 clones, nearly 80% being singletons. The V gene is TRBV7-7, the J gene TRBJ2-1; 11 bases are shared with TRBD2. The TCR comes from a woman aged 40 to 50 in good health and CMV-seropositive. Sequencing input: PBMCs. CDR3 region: CASSSGTSGYNEQFF. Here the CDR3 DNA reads TGTGCTAGCAGCTCCGGGACTAGCGGATACAATGAGCAGTTCTTC.